The present TCR beta chain was sequenced within a study of cytomegalovirus exposure and HLA in healthy donors. Study findings and constraints: Cytomegalovirus association was assigned to more than 150 TCR beta chains. While the bulk of TCR sequences proved rare, some public TCRs turned up in many donors. The classifier, whose performance was assessed in both the original and validation cohorts, reportedly diagnosed cytomegalovirus status with high specificity and sensitivity.

This table comes from immunoSEQ multiplex PCR, and its TCRdb copy is limited to in-frame clones, with some not included. Of roughly 330,000 clones listed, about nine tenths are singletons. Of note for this clone: Its antigen remains unidentified.

The CDR3 totals 16 residues. Germline assignment: CDR1 SGHRS and CDR2 YFSETQ. V shed 0 bases and J shed 3 bases, with 12 bases lying between them. Sequenced sample: PBMCs. This sequence originates from a woman aged 25 to 39 in good health and CMV-seropositive. The chain uses TRBV5-1 and TRBJ2-2; a weak D match, TRBD1 (5 bases). CDR3 sequence reads: CASSLAYRTYTGELFF. CDR3 nucleotides: TGCGCCAGCAGCTTGGCCTACAGGACATACACCGGGGAGCTGTTTTTT.